This TCR beta chain was obtained from a study of shared clonotypes between healthy human individuals (dated by TCRdb to the early 2020s). With respect to the entire study: The cohort comprised two women and a few men aged 18 to 49 years. For each donor, CD4 naive and CD4 memory were each given three plates, CD8 naive was given two plates, and CD8 memory was given one plate. The study deeply sequenced blood TCR repertoires of about 5 healthy adults to estimate repertoire size and the extent of clonotype sharing between individuals. To increase sequencing depth and limit assay-specific biases, TCR repertoire library preparation and sequencing were carried out by different laboratories using diverse techniques. Per donor, leukapheresis produced somewhere between about 0.94 and 8.9 billion PBMCs. Findings and caveats that apply to the study as a whole: Compared with non-shared clonotypes, the clonotypes found in all four sorted-subset donors had higher generation probabilities. Naive subsets generally had larger estimated clonotype richness than memory subsets. Incomplete sequencing was indicated by rarefaction of sorted-subset datasets, despite the large sequencing depth. Only blood was sampled, and tissue TCR repertoires likely differ from those in blood. Across a few donors, approximately 5% of naive CD4, around 3.5% of naive CD8, 2.3% of memory CD4, and 0.4% of memory CD8 clonotypes were shared. Because the study included only a small number of donors, the genetic and exposure-history diversity represented was limited. Based on pairwise subsampling, the degree of clonotype sharing among donors was expected to be affected by sequencing depth.

With respect to this clone: Its antigen remains undetermined. Base-call qualities are not available, and no considerably larger clone is one nucleotide away.

Using the deep immunoSEQ assay, multiplex PCR amplified TCR CDR3 regions from genomic DNA. Genomic DNA extracted from each cell subset was distributed evenly over all wells of several immunoSEQ 96-well plates, and each plate served as one replicate. For sorted subsets, approximately 210 ng genomic DNA, equal to 30,000 to 35,000 T cell genomes, was loaded into each replicate PCR. Purified libraries were quantified with a Qubit 3.0 fluorometer, sized on a Bioanalyzer 2100, and re-quantified with the KAPA Library Quantification kit. Each immunoSEQ 96-well plate was sequenced on its own single-read 150-cycle Illumina NextSeq 550 flow cell. In the authors' own workflow: Because the immunoSEQ output included only junctional sequences and no quality scores, the filtering could not be the same as the filtering used for full-length reads. Sequences were annotated with PyIR, a Python wrapper for IgBLAST v1.9, and V/J genes and CDR3 were assigned using IMGT germline references. Reads were removed for weak V/J assignments (E-value above 1e-6), missing CDR3, stop codons, out-of-frame junctions, or ambiguous translated residues. V3J clonotypes were defined as sequences sharing the same inferred V gene, J gene, and CDR3 amino acid sequence. To compute the percentage overlap between repertoires, the number of shared unique clonotypes was divided by the size of the smaller repertoire. RTK rarefaction, the Chao1 estimator, and Recon v2.1 estimates of unobserved clonotypes were used to assess repertoire richness. Generation probabilities were computed with OLGA for all TCRbeta clonotypes obtained by the gDNA method from several donors. TCRdb's version of the immuneACCESS table is confined to in-frame rearrangements and falls short of the full clone set. An unresolved V gene accounts for under half of the shortfall where checked; the remainder is of unknown origin. D and trimming were read from the DNA, whereas the V and J calls and clone size are those reported in that table. In all, the sample holds about 340,000 clones, and 73% of those were seen once. The ten largest account for about 10% of the sample.

Healthy HIV-negative adults with no recently reported acute infections or vaccinations were included as donors. All donors were Caucasian adults living in Nashville, Tennessee, USA. CD4+ T cells were enriched through magnetic negative selection, after which naive cells were positively selected on CD45RA and the remaining negative fraction served as the memory subset. Blood was collected by leukapheresis, and PBMCs were isolated by Ficoll-Histopaque density gradient centrifugation and then cryopreserved in liquid nitrogen vapor phase. Purity and quantity of every magnetically sorted T cell population were checked by analytical flow cytometry. Each sorted fraction had its genomic DNA isolated and then quantified by UV absorbance on a Nanodrop 2000c. The V end loses 2 bases and the J end loses 7 bases, and a stretch of 16 bases separates them. The germline V gene (reference sequence) specifies PRHDT as CDR1 and FYEKMQ as CDR2. The CDR3 sequence holds 15 residues, the cysteine and phenylalanine included. Here the CDR3 DNA is all that survives: 45 bases in frame from base 1.

Sequencing input: memory CD4+ T cells sorted from blood. This specimen's cell subset or site label, per the study, means: CD45RA-negative fraction. The chain joins TRBV13 to TRBJ2-3; no D gene call is confident. This clonotype was sampled from a young man in good health. At the DNA level, the sequence is TGTGCCAGCAGCTTAAAAGTCCAACCGGAGTATACGCAGTATTTT. Translated, it gives CASSLKVQPEYTQYF.